This T cell receptor (beta chain) was sequenced during a study of T cell responses to AZD1222 COVID-19 vaccine. Study-level results: Only five or six AZD1222 recipients were seropositive at baseline. Spike-specific TCR breadth and depth grew following two AZD1222 doses. As reported, nearly half of all spike-specific TCRs target variant regions that are unmutated. Donor demographics were predominantly white British with a female majority; clonal diversity may be underestimated.

V lost 3 bases, J lost 6 bases, and 19 bases lay in between. This CDR3 is built from 16 residues. The germline V gene encodes CDR1 SGDLS and CDR2 YYNGEE. Points on this clone: Antigen unknown.

Assay used: immunoSEQ multiplex PCR; TCRdb lists only in-frame clones, some missing. The profile shows some 86,000 clones, around 80% of them singletons. The material sequenced was peripheral blood, taken on day 0 of AZD1222 vaccination. This clonotype originated in an adult in good health. The chain carries TRBV9 and TRBJ2-1, with a tentative D call TRBD2 (6 bases). This CDR3 is CASSGGAAGGVNEQFF. The CDR3 DNA reads TGTGCCAGCAGCGGCGGGGCAGCGGGCGGCGTCAATGAGCAGTTCTTC.